A selection of T cell receptor beta chains follows, all from one sample in a study of cytomegalovirus exposure and HLA in healthy donors. Using immunoSEQ multiplex PCR, the repertoire was profiled, and TCRdb retains in-frame clones only, with some absent. The sample has around 150,000 clones; approximately 80% are singletons. The sequenced material came from PBMCs. The receptor set was obtained from a male donor in good health and CMV-seronegative. CDR3s leave out the opening cysteine and the closing phenylalanine or tryptophan. Fields, in order: J gene, V gene, CDR3 protein.

J gene: TRBJ1-2; V gene: TRBV7-9; CDR3 protein: ASSPQGAFDFGYT
J gene: TRBJ2-1; V gene: TRBV27; CDR3 protein: ASGQGHYNEQF
J gene: TRBJ2-5; V gene: TRBV6-6; CDR3 protein: ASSYLGLRRETQY
J gene: TRBJ1-2; V gene: TRBV9; CDR3 protein: ASSEQGNAYGYT
J gene: TRBJ1-1; V gene: TRBV18; CDR3 protein: ASSPGQANTEAF
J gene: TRBJ2-2; V gene: TRBV2; CDR3 protein: ASEGTENTGELF
J gene: TRBJ1-1; V gene: TRBV6-1; CDR3 protein: ASSQGSGYTEAF
J gene: TRBJ1-2; V gene: TRBV14; CDR3 protein: ASSQVMTGGSGYT
J gene: TRBJ2-7; V gene: TRBV21-1; CDR3 protein: ASSKYSARERNYEQY
J gene: TRBJ1-4; V gene: TRBV6-1; CDR3 protein: ASSAGQGAWATNEKLF
J gene: TRBJ2-7; V gene: TRBV14; CDR3 protein: ASSQTVYEQY
J gene: TRBJ1-1; V gene: TRBV5-5; CDR3 protein: ASSRTLDRGHGGAF
J gene: TRBJ2-7; V gene: TRBV7-9; CDR3 protein: ASSLGPVEQY
J gene: TRBJ2-3; V gene: TRBV18; CDR3 protein: ASSQSPGQASTDTQY
J gene: TRBJ1-2; V gene: TRBV9; CDR3 protein: ASSVDRGAHGYT
J gene: TRBJ1-2; V gene: TRBV29-1; CDR3 protein: SVVLDSRPGYT
J gene: TRBJ1-2; V gene: TRBV5-6; CDR3 protein: ASSLTFSPELHYGYT
J gene: TRBJ2-3; V gene: TRBV7-9; CDR3 protein: ASRYRALSSPGATDTQY
J gene: TRBJ1-2; V gene: TRBV5-1; CDR3 protein: ASSLSTAGENGYT
J gene: TRBJ2-1; V gene: TRBV5-1; CDR3 protein: ASSLAPGDYNEQF
J gene: TRBJ2-3; V gene: TRBV4-2; CDR3 protein: ASSQWAGVGTDTQY
J gene: TRBJ2-7; V gene: TRBV30; CDR3 protein: AWSVIPSGAYEQY
J gene: TRBJ2-1; V gene: TRBV11-3; CDR3 protein: ASSSSGYNEQF
J gene: TRBJ1-2; V gene: TRBV7-9; CDR3 protein: ASSTTGRSDGYT
J gene: TRBJ1-5; V gene: TRBV2; CDR3 protein: ASRVDRGWNQPQH
J gene: TRBJ2-7; V gene: TRBV9; CDR3 protein: ASSVSGTSVYEQY
J gene: TRBJ1-4; V gene: TRBV7-9; CDR3 protein: ASSRTADEKLF
J gene: TRBJ2-1; V gene: TRBV5-1; CDR3 protein: ASSRSSGGLYNEQF
J gene: TRBJ2-7; V gene: TRBV9; CDR3 protein: ASTPGGLSSEQY
J gene: TRBJ2-2; V gene: TRBV7-2; CDR3 protein: ASSPRDSDTGELF
J gene: TRBJ1-2; V gene: TRBV2; CDR3 protein: ASSEGGYGYT
J gene: TRBJ2-6; V gene: TRBV7-2; CDR3 protein: ASSYRSGANVLT
J gene: TRBJ2-3; V gene: TRBV7-8; CDR3 protein: ASSLASGGYDTQY
J gene: TRBJ2-5; V gene: TRBV2; CDR3 protein: ASSVKASGVTQY
J gene: TRBJ2-7; V gene: TRBV6-5; CDR3 protein: ASKRDTSYEQY
J gene: TRBJ2-5; V gene: TRBV5-4; CDR3 protein: ASSDSLEISETQY
J gene: TRBJ2-7; V gene: TRBV30; CDR3 protein: AWGPSSYEQY
J gene: TRBJ2-6; V gene: TRBV19; CDR3 protein: ASSISGPGANVLT
J gene: TRBJ2-3; V gene: TRBV30; CDR3 protein: AWRASGATDTQY
J gene: -; V gene: TRBV5-1; CDR3 protein: ASSWGTDSTYEQY